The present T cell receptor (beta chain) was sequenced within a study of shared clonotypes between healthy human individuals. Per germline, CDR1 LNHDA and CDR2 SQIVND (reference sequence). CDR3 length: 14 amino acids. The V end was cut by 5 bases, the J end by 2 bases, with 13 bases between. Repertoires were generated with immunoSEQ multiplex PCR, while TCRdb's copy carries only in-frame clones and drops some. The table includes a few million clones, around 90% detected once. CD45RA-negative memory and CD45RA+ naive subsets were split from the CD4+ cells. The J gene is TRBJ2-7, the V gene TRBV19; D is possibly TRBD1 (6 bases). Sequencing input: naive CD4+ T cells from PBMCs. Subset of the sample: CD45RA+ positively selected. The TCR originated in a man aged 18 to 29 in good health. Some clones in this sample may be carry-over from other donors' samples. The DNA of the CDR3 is TGTGCCAGTAGTTTCGGACAGTCCACCTACGAGCAGTACTTC. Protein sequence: CASSFGQSTYEQYF.